This T cell receptor beta chain appears in the sequencing data of a study of OX40 agonist ivuxolimab in advanced cancers. About the full investigation: Ivuxolimab, which targeted the costimulatory receptor OX40 (CD134), was an agonistic, fully human IgG2 monoclonal antibody. Intravenous ivuxolimab was administered to patients every 2 weeks at six dose levels: 0.01, 0.1, 0.3, 1.5, 3 and 10 mg/kg. Of the roughly 51 patients in dose escalation, about 20 had hepatocellular carcinoma, some 15 had melanoma, 9 had renal cell carcinoma and 9 had head and neck cancer. In the dose-escalation cohort, roughly four fifths of patients were male, and the mean age was approximately 60 years, with a range of roughly 20 to 85. Prior anti-PD-1, anti-PD-L1 or anti-CTLA-4 therapy was permitted, and checkpoint inhibitors had been received by under 50% of dose-escalation patients. Three dose-escalation patients achieved partial responses, one with hepatocellular carcinoma and two with cutaneous melanoma. The point of sequencing TCRbeta in the periphery was to test whether ivuxolimab changed TCR sequence diversity and drove clonal T-cell expansion. The paper covers the monotherapy dose-escalation part of the phase I ivuxolimab trial, which included N = 52 patients.

To sequence the TCRbeta CDR3 region, genomic DNA was isolated from the sorted cells. TCRbeta CDR3 regions were sequenced using the immunoSEQ Assay. Entries here come from immuneACCESS through TCRdb and include only in-frame sequences with V and J called. Some clones fail to appear in such tables; in the studies checked, an unresolved V gene covers under half of the shortfall, and the cause of the remainder is unknown. Recorded for this sample are fewer than 85,000 clones; 75% to 95% of them occurred a single time. Around 0.44% of the sample is in the top ten clones. The CDR3 measures 16 amino acids from cysteine to phenylalanine. CDR3 DNA is the only sequence kept; it has 48 bases, read in frame from the first base. Trimming at the junction amounts to 4 bases on V and 0 bases on J, and the germline ends lie 10 bases apart. Looking up the germline V gene (reference sequence) yields CDR1 SEHNR and CDR2 FQNEAQ.

General study outcomes and caveats: Low levels of normalized T-cell clonal expansion were also seen in some patients who did not respond. Antigen specificity was not determined for the clonally expanded peripheral T cells. At doses of 0.1 to 3.0 mg/kg, clonal expansion of both CD4+ and CD8+ T cells in blood was seen between baseline and week 6. Partial responders in the 0.1-3.0 mg/kg groups had among the lowest normalized peripheral clonal expansion, especially among CD8+ T cells. After ivuxolimab, expanded clones were on average more numerous among CD8+ T cells than among CD4+ T cells.

The trial excluded patients who had a history of autoimmune disease or who were on systemic immunosuppression. In every dose cohort, peripheral blood was drawn for TCR sequencing at baseline, cycle 4 day 1, and cycle 7 day 1. The samples were drawn from a first-in-human, open-label, multicenter phase I dose-escalation trial of ivuxolimab. The trial enrolled adults with locally advanced or metastatic head and neck squamous cell, hepatocellular, melanoma or renal cell carcinoma. Before TCR sequencing, CD4+ T cells and CD8+ T cells from peripheral blood were sorted into separate populations. Concerning this clone itself: This receptor's antigen is unknown. Nothing much larger sits one base from this clone, and base qualities are not available.

The receptor was derived from an adult with an advanced solid tumor such as melanoma, head and neck, liver or kidney cancer. The V and J genes are TRBV7-9 and TRBJ2-6; TRBD1 could be the D gene, as 6 bases match. This sample comprised CD4+ or CD8+ T cells sorted from blood, obtained in a trial of the OX40 agonist ivuxolimab. CDR3 protein: CASSSRTVSGANVLTF. The bases read TGTGCCAGCAGCTCAAGGACAGTCTCTGGGGCCAACGTCCTGACTTTC.